The T cell receptor (beta chain) described here comes from a study of PD-1 blockade in classical Hodgkin lymphoma (dated by TCRdb to the early 2020s). Broadly, across the study: The study used CyTOF and TCR beta sequencing to define a peripheral blood immune signature of response to PD-1 blockade in classical Hodgkin lymphoma. Overall results and qualifications from the work: Baseline TCR diversity was reported to be lower in newly diagnosed patients than in healthy donors, and even lower in relapsed/refractory patients. The study covered only a single clinical trial cohort, and the causes of the repertoire differences, possibly disease activity or prior therapy, were still not defined.

A note on this clone: Its antigen specificity is not known. No per-base quality is available; no much larger clone lies one base away.

The CDR3, from cysteine to phenylalanine, totals 16 residues. Just the 48-base CDR3 DNA is kept, in frame starting at base 1. CDR1 and CDR2 (MNHEY, SVGAGI) derive from the germline V gene. After removal of 1 base from V and 6 bases from J, the junction retains 7 bases not matched to a gene. Read against the paper, the sample's time point label means: newly diagnosed, previously untreated cHL patient sample. Using a Miltenyi CD4+ T cell isolation kit, CD4+ T cells were purified from thawed PBMCs through magnetic negative selection. As a comparison group for the relapsed/refractory trial patients, PBMCs from patients with newly diagnosed, previously untreated classical Hodgkin lymphoma were sequenced. Peripheral blood was collected in 8 mL Vacutainer Cell Preparation Tubes, from which PBMCs were isolated by centrifugation and then cryopreserved. Purified CD4+ and CD8+ fractions were prepared only for cases with an additional available PBMC sample. Magnetically labelled cells were removed on LS columns in a quadroMACS separator, and the flow-through was retained as the purified fraction.

Genomic DNA was extracted with the Qiagen DNeasy kit from unsorted PBMCs and from negatively selected CD4+ and CD8+ fractions. Using primers that anneal to V and J segments, immunoSEQ multiplex PCR amplified the TCR beta CDR3 regions. A synthetic immune receptor repertoire was used to minimize amplification bias, and any remaining bias was removed computationally after sequencing. For the original study's pipeline: Repertoire diversity was quantified as the Shannon entropy index using custom Python scripts. The unsorted, CD4+ and CD8+ repertoires were each analyzed separately, with the exception of combined analyses, where CD4+ and CD8+ sequences were merged in silico. TCRdb retrieved this table from immuneACCESS and kept in-frame rearrangements only. Not all clones are present; in checked studies, unresolved V genes account for under half, and no reason is known for the remainder. That table furnishes V, J and clone size, whereas the DNA furnished D and trimming. The sample table holds fewer than 20,000 clones, of which around 81% were seen once. The top ten clonotypes cover approximately 1.3% of the sample.

Recombination joined TRBV6-5 with TRBJ2-1, with TRBD1 matching 9 junction bases. The material sequenced was CD4+ T cells from blood. This clonotype was obtained from a human donor with classical Hodgkin lymphoma. The DNA sequence reads TGTGCCAGCAGTTACTATGGACAGGGGAAGGGCAATGAGCAGTTCTTC. This sequence encodes CASSYYGQGKGNEQFF.